This TCR beta chain was recorded in a study of blood T cell repertoires in COVID-19. Study-wide context: The United States, Italy and Spain provided the acute and convalescent COVID-19 samples.

Sequencing was performed with immunoSEQ multiplex PCR; in TCRdb, only in-frame clones are kept and a portion is missing. The data show some 100,000 clones, with approximately 90% seen just once and around 4.9% held by the top ten. The CDR3 loop spans 13 amino acids. Germline V lookup: CDR1 SNHLY, CDR2 FYNNEI. Trimming cost V 11 bases and J 6 bases; bases outside gene matches: 10. The origin of this receptor is an elderly woman with active COVID-19. The chain is built from TRBV2 and TRBJ2-1; 7 bases are shared with TRBD2. The sequencing sample was made of peripheral blood. The CDR3 region is CAGSHRLANEQFF. The CDR3 bases are TGTGCCGGGTCACATAGACTAGCCAATGAGCAGTTCTTC.